This entry lists 32 T cell receptor beta chains sequenced from one sample in a study of T cell responses to AZD1222 COVID-19 vaccine. TCRdb's copy holds only in-frame clones and misses some; the assay was immunoSEQ multiplex PCR. This sample has approximately 160,000 clones, with about 92% found just once. The sample here was peripheral blood, taken on day 0 of AZD1222 vaccination. The receptors shown here come from an adult in good health.

The V call is TRBV28, the J call TRBJ2-5; no clear D gene. The CDR3 has 10 amino acids. V was clipped by 6 bases and J by 6 bases, with 5 bases between them. The germline gives CDR1 MDHEN, CDR2 SYDVKM. CDR3 loop: CASSHKTQYF. CDR3 sequence (DNA): TGTGCCAGCAGCCACAAGACCCAGTACTTC.

The rearrangement links TRBV19 to TRBJ1-1; D uncertain. The V gene's germline CDR1 is LNHDA and CDR2 SQIVND (reference sequence). V was cut by 8 bases and J by 6 bases, with 28 bases left in between. The CDR3 consists of 17 residues. DNA for the CDR3: TGTGCCAGTCGCCGTTCGAGTAGTTGGACGGACCTTTCTGAAGCTTTCTTT. Its translation: CASRRSSSWTDLSEAFF. Full variable domain (outside the CDR3, taken from reference TRBV19 and TRBJ1-1): DGGITQSPKYLFRKEGQNVTLSCEQNLNHDAMYWYRQDPGQGLRLIYYSQIVNDFQKGDIAEGYSVSREKKESFPLTVTSAQKNPTAFYLCASRRSSSWTDLSEAFFGQGTRLTVV.

V usage is TRBV4-1 and J usage is TRBJ2-2; D may be TRBD2 (6 bases). The CDR3 loop spans 15 amino acids. V gave up 2 bases and J gave up 7 bases, with 14 bases separating them. CDR1 and CDR2 (germline): MGHRA, YSYEKL. In DNA, the CDR3 is TGCGCCAGCAGCCAACCCTTACGGCGGGACGGGGAGCTGTTTTTT. This sequence encodes CASSQPLRRDGELFF.

The sample holds one count of this clone. The chain couples TRBV13 to TRBJ2-7; possibly TRBD1 for D (6 bases). Trimming took off 1 base at V and 10 bases at J, with 17 bases between the two ends. CDR1 and CDR2 from the germline V gene are PRHDT and FYEKMQ (reference sequence). The CDR3 runs 14 residues. CDR3 residues: CASSLARRGTPQYF. As DNA, the CDR3 is TGTGCCAGCAGCTTAGCTCGCAGGGGCACACCCCAGTACTTC. The complete variable domain, with remaining parts taken from reference TRBV13 and TRBJ2-7, reads AAGVIQSPRHLIKEKRETATLKCYPIPRHDTVYWYQQGPGQDPQFLISFYEKMQSDKGSIPDRFSAQQFSDYHSELNMSSLELGDSALYFCASSLARRGTPQYFGPGTRLTVT.

This clone was observed once. This chain joins TRBV7-6 and TRBJ1-6; D is ambiguous. V lost 5 bases and J 7 bases, leaving 12 bases between the germline ends. CDR1 is SGHVS and CDR2 is FNYEAQ in the germline V gene. The CDR3 has 14 amino acids. Written as DNA, the CDR3 is TGTGCCAGCAGCCTAGAGGCCCAGAATTCACCCCTCCACTTT. It yields the protein CASSLEAQNSPLHF.

This chain joins TRBV10-1 and TRBJ1-6; no clear D. V was clipped by 8 bases and J by 10 bases, with 18 bases between them. CDR3 length: 14 residues. Per the germline V gene, CDR1 is WNHNN and CDR2 is SYGVQD (reference sequence). The DNA for the CDR3 is TGCGCCAGCCCGGGAAGGGAAAGACACTCACCCCTCCACTTT. Amino acid sequence: CASPGRERHSPLHF.

The J gene is TRBJ1-5, the V gene TRBV12-3 or TRBV12-4, with D unclear. This CDR3 has 12 residues. V was clipped by 8 bases and J by 1 base, with 6 bases between them. CDR3 in amino acids: CASGRSNQPQHF. As DNA, the CDR3 is TGTGCCAGCGGTCGGAGCAATCAGCCCCAGCATTTT.

V gene TRBV28 combines with J gene TRBJ2-1, with no clear D. V was shortened by 3 bases and J by 11 bases, with 14 bases between the two germline ends. The CDR3 length is 13 residues. The V gene's germline CDR1 is MDHEN and CDR2 SYDVKM. DNA of the CDR3: TGTGCCAGCAGTTTTAGGCGATCCGAAAAGCAGTTCTTC. Translating gives CASSFRRSEKQFF.

The chain links TRBV29-1 to TRBJ2-3; D is unresolved. The CDR3 extends over 11 amino acids. CDR1 is SQVTM, CDR2 ANQGSEA, per germline. V lost 4 bases, J lost 2 bases, and 4 bases lay in between. CDR3 region: CSVGVTDTQYF. The CDR3 DNA reads TGCAGCGTTGGAGTCACAGATACGCAGTATTTT.

The chain combines TRBV10-3 with TRBJ2-5; TRBD2 is a possible D gene (6 bases). Germline values: CDR1 ENHRY, CDR2 SYGVKD. V was shortened by 0 bases and J by 5 bases, with 10 bases between the two germline ends. There are 14 residues in the CDR3. The CDR3 region is CAISESGGGETQYF. The DNA of the CDR3 is TGTGCCATCAGTGAGTCGGGTGGAGGGGAGACCCAGTACTTC.

The rearrangement uses TRBV18 and TRBJ1-5; no clear D gene. Trimming removed 0 bases from V and 6 bases from J, with 12 bases in between. Germline CDR1 KGHSH, CDR2 LQKENI. The CDR3 runs to 15 residues. CDR3 loop: CASSPPGSSSQPQHF. In DNA, the CDR3 is TGTGCCAGCTCACCACCGGGATCGTCGAGTCAGCCCCAGCATTTT.

CDR3 sequence (DNA): TGTGCCAGCAGCGACCGGGACAGACTCTATGGCTACACCTTC. Amino acids: CASSDRDRLYGYTF. V is TRBV5-6 and J is TRBJ1-2; 7 positions match TRBD1. Germline CDR1 and CDR2: SGHDT and YYEEEE. Trimming cost V 4 bases and J 4 bases; bases outside gene matches: 7. The CDR3 is made up of 14 amino acids. The complete variable domain, with remaining parts taken from reference TRBV5-6 and TRBJ1-2, reads DAGVTQSPTHLIKTRGQQVTLRCSPKSGHDTVSWYQQALGQGPQFIFQYYEEEERQRGNFPDRFSGHQFPNYSSELNVNALLLGDSALYLCASSDRDRLYGYTFGSGTRLTVV.

This chain uses TRBV2 with TRBJ1-5; 7 nucleotides match TRBD1. The CDR3 is 15 amino acids. The J segment lost 0 bases and the V segment lost 6 bases, leaving 5 bases of the junction unmatched. Germline values: CDR1 SNHLY, CDR2 FYNNEI. CDR3 loop: CASRATGYSNQPQHF. Here the CDR3 DNA reads TGTGCCAGCAGAGCGACAGGGTATAGCAATCAGCCCCAGCATTTT.

The chain has TRBV5-4 and TRBJ1-3; D unclear. V dropped 4 bases and J dropped 0 bases, with 8 bases sitting between them. Germline lookup yields CDR1 SGHNT and CDR2 YYREEE (reference sequence). The CDR3 extends over 14 amino acids. CDR3 nucleotides: TGTGCCAGCAGCACTACGGGCTCTGGAAACACCATATATTTT. Amino acid sequence: CASSTTGSGNTIYF. Filled out from reference TRBV5-4 and TRBJ1-3, the complete variable domain reads ETGVTQSPTHLIKTRGQQVTLRCSSQSGHNTVSWYQQALGQGPQFIFQYYREEENGRGNFPPRFSGLQFPNYSSELNVNALELDDSALYLCASSTTGSGNTIYFGEGSWLTVV.

The chain couples TRBV5-1 to TRBJ2-3, with 10 bases identical to TRBD2. Germline V gene sequence: CDR1 SGHRS, CDR2 YFSETQ. The CDR3 contains 18 residues. V lost 4 bases to trimming and J lost 0 bases; unmatched junction nucleotides: 11. CDR3 amino acids: CASSKGSGGTSSTDTQYF. The CDR3 region has the DNA TGCGCCAGCAGCAAAGGTAGCGGGGGGACCTCGAGCACAGATACGCAGTATTTT.

This clone came up once. The chain is built from TRBV9 and TRBJ2-1; a weak D match, TRBD1 (5 bases). The CDR3 is 15 residues long. With 4 bases removed from V and 4 bases from J, the gap between germline ends came to 15 bases. Germline loops: CDR1 SGDLS, CDR2 YYNGEE. The CDR3 DNA sequence: TGTGCCAGCAGCCCTACAGGAGACGGGTACAATGAGCAGTTCTTC. This codes for CASSPTGDGYNEQFF. Full variable domain (remainder filled in from reference TRBV9 and TRBJ2-1): DSGVTQTPKHLITATGQRVTLRCSPRSGDLSVYWYQQSLDQGLQFLIQYYNGEERAKGNILERFSAQQFPDLHSELNLSSLELGDSALYFCASSPTGDGYNEQFFGPGTRLTVL.

This rearrangement joins TRBV13 to TRBJ2-2; no clear D gene. Germline CDR1 PRHDT, CDR2 FYEKMQ (reference sequence). Trimming shortened V by 4 bases and J by 9 bases, and 12 bases separated the two germline ends. The CDR3 has 13 residues. CDR3 nucleotide sequence: TGTGCCAGCAGCTCGGAGTATAGGCGGGAGCTGTTTTTT. It codes for CASSSEYRRELFF.

The chain has TRBV7-9 and TRBJ1-1; no firm D call. Germline V lookup: CDR1 SEHNR, CDR2 FQNEAQ (reference sequence). Trimming shortened V by 3 bases and J by 5 bases, and 4 bases separated the two germline ends. The CDR3 covers 11 residues. Written as DNA, the CDR3 is TGTGCCAGCAGCTTTTTGACTGAAGCTTTCTTT. Translating it yields CASSFLTEAFF.

The chain carries TRBV5-1 and TRBJ2-7; 10 nucleotides line up with TRBD2. Trimming cost V 3 bases and J 1 base; bases outside gene matches: 4. Germline loops: CDR1 SGHRS, CDR2 YFSETQ. This CDR3 contains 15 residues. CDR3 amino acids: CASSYGLAVSYEQYF. CDR3 nucleotide sequence: TGCGCCAGCAGCTATGGACTAGCGGTTTCCTACGAGCAGTACTTC. The whole variable domain, filled in from reference TRBV5-1 and TRBJ2-7, reads KAGVTQTPRYLIKTRGQQVTLSCSPISGHRSVSWYQQTPGQGLQFLFEYFSETQRNKGNFPGRFSGRQFSNSRSEMNVSTLELGDSALYLCASSYGLAVSYEQYFGPGTRLTVT.

The genes are TRBV29-1 and TRBJ1-1; D gene unclear. V lost 3 bases to trimming and J lost 3 bases, with 5 bases between them. CDR3 length equals 11 residues. Per germline, CDR1 SQVTM and CDR2 ANQGSEA. The CDR3 nucleotides read TGCAGCGTTGATGGAGACACTGAAGCTTTCTTT. Protein sequence: CSVDGDTEAFF.

This chain links TRBV30 with TRBJ1-2; TRBD1 is a possible D gene (6 bases). Trimming stripped 8 bases from V and 3 bases from J, with 19 bases between. CDR1 and CDR2 from the germline V gene are GTSNPN and SVGIG (reference sequence). The CDR3 is 14 residues long. This CDR3 reads CAPLLGGPDYGYTF. The CDR3 DNA is TGTGCCCCCCTCCTGGGGGGGCCGGACTATGGCTACACCTTC.

This chain connects TRBV30 to TRBJ2-2, with 7 bases aligning to TRBD1. Trimming at V came to 4 bases and at J to 4 bases, leaving 9 bases not matched to a gene. Germline V gives CDR1 GTSNPN, CDR2 SVGIG (reference sequence). The CDR3 is 15 residues long. CDR3 region: CAWMVEGQITGELFF. The CDR3 DNA sequence: TGTGCCTGGATGGTCGAGGGACAGATCACCGGGGAGCTGTTTTTT.

The chain links TRBV19 to TRBJ1-2; D unclear. The CDR3 spans 14 residues. With 2 bases removed from V and 6 bases from J, the gap between germline ends came to 13 bases. Germline V gives CDR1 LNHDA, CDR2 SQIVND (reference sequence). DNA of the CDR3: TGTGCCAGTAGTATATCTTCGGGTGGGGATGGCTACACCTTC. Encoded protein: CASSISSGGDGYTF.

V is TRBV23-1 and J is TRBJ2-1, with D maybe TRBD2 (7 bases). TRBV23-1 is noted as an ORF with a role that remains uncertain. V dropped 10 bases and J dropped 2 bases, with 27 bases sitting between them. The CDR3 length is 18 residues. The CDR3 DNA sequence: TGCGCCACCACCTCCGGGGGGCGGTCCGAGGGAACCTACAATGAGCAGTTCTTC. Translated: CATTSGGRSEGTYNEQFF.

This chain joins TRBV6-2 or TRBV6-3 and TRBJ1-3; D is ambiguous. This CDR3 is 17 amino acids long. Germline V gene lookup returns CDR1 MNHEY and CDR2 SVGEGT. V was clipped by 2 bases and J by 1 base, with 15 bases between them. The CDR3 region has the DNA TGTGCCAGCAGTTACACCCCAGGCCGTCTTTCTGGAAACACCATATATTTT. It codes for CASSYTPGRLSGNTIYF.

For the CDR3, the DNA is TGTGCCAGCGGACAGGGGCCCAATCAGCCCCAGCATTTT. Its translation: CASGQGPNQPQHF. The rearrangement links TRBV10-3 to TRBJ1-5; 9 positions agree with TRBD1. This CDR3 contains 13 residues. Unmatched junction bases numbered 4, after V lost 10 bases and J lost 3 bases. The germline gives CDR1 ENHRY, CDR2 SYGVKD.

V and J are TRBV4-3 and TRBJ1-1; D gene ambiguous. The CDR3 contains 16 residues. The germline CDR1 and CDR2 sequences are LGHNA and YSLEER. The V and J ends lost 0 bases and 1 base respectively, with 12 bases between them. CDR3 nucleotides: TGCGCCAGCAGCCAAGAAGGTGTAATCGGGAACACTGAAGCTTTCTTT. Amino acid sequence: CASSQEGVIGNTEAFF.

The chain joins TRBV9 to TRBJ1-6; 8 nucleotides agree with TRBD1. J was trimmed by 10 bases and V by 0 bases; bases with no gene match: 6. In germline, CDR1 is SGDLS, CDR2 YYNGEE. The CDR3 sequence is 15 residues long. The CDR3 coding sequence is TGTGCCAGCAGCGTAGAGGACAGGGTTGACTCACCCCTCCACTTT. Protein sequence: CASSVEDRVDSPLHF. Combining the CDR3 with reference TRBV9 and TRBJ1-6 gives the whole variable domain DSGVTQTPKHLITATGQRVTLRCSPRSGDLSVYWYQQSLDQGLQFLIQYYNGEERAKGNILERFSAQQFPDLHSELNLSSLELGDSALYFCASSVEDRVDSPLHFGNGTRLTVT.

This clone was seen a few times. This chain connects TRBV3-1 (or the pseudogene TRBV3-2) to TRBJ1-2, with a possible D match to TRBD1 (6 bases). Germline V gene lookup returns CDR1 LGHDT and CDR2 YNNKEL (reference sequence). V lost 5 bases and J 8 bases, leaving 18 bases between the germline ends. The CDR3 sequence is 14 residues long. CDR3 in DNA: TGTGCCAGCAGCGGTGACTCTTTAAGGGGGGGCTACACCTTC. It yields the protein CASSGDSLRGGYTF.

This chain connects TRBV7-2 to TRBJ2-1; 11 bases are shared with TRBD2. The CDR3 is 17 residues long. V trimming: 4 bases; J trimming: 3 bases; junction bases outside the gene matches: 8. Germline V gene sequence: CDR1 SGHTA, CDR2 FQGNSA. CDR3 DNA sequence: TGTGCCAGCAGCTCAACTTTGGGGACTAGCGGCTACAATGAGCAGTTCTTC. It codes for CASSSTLGTSGYNEQFF.

The V call is TRBV18, the J call TRBJ1-6; D not certain. V was trimmed by 6 bases and J by 8 bases, leaving 11 bases between them. CDR1 and CDR2 (germline): KGHSH, LQKENI. This CDR3 is built from 13 residues. As DNA, the CDR3 is TGTGCCAGCTCCCCCCGCGACGATTCACCCCTCCACTTT. Translated, it gives CASSPRDDSPLHF.

The chain uses TRBV19 and TRBJ1-5; D is unclear. This CDR3 region has 15 residues. The germline CDR1 and CDR2 sequences are LNHDA and SQIVND (reference sequence). Trimming removed 3 bases at V and 5 bases at J, with 14 bases between. The CDR3 region is CASSIGNGEYQPQHF. The CDR3, as DNA: TGTGCCAGTAGTATTGGTAACGGGGAATATCAGCCCCAGCATTTT.